This T cell receptor beta chain is drawn from a study of T cell repertoires in cytomegalovirus infection. This clonotype was seen a few times. Via MiXCR, TCRdb re-called the reads, giving one row per CDR3 protein. In the table there are 680,000 or so distinct CDR3 sequences, roughly a third of which are singletons. In germline, CDR1 is DFQATT, CDR2 SNEGSKA (reference sequence). V gave up 2 bases and J gave up 6 bases, with 11 bases separating them. The CDR3 length is 14 residues. The sequenced sample was PBMCs. The chain links TRBV20-1 to TRBJ1-6; D remains unclear. The sequence was collected from a human donor in good health (CMV status not recorded). Some clones in this sample may be carry-over from other donors' samples. This CDR3 is CSARPDLSNSPLHF. The CDR3 nucleotides read TGCAGTGCTAGACCGGACCTGAGTAATTCACCCCTCCACTTT.